The 6 T cell receptor beta chains below come from one sample, sequenced in a study of blood T cell repertoires in COVID-19. Profiling relied on immunoSEQ multiplex PCR, and the TCRdb table lists in-frame clones only, not all of them. The table shows 20,000 to 30,000 clones, with over 85% occurring only once. Sequencing was performed on peripheral blood. Source of these receptors: a human donor in a cohort sampled during active COVID-19.

V gene TRBV7-2 combines with J gene TRBJ1-2, with 10 nucleotides matching TRBD1. The CDR3 loop spans 14 amino acids. J was trimmed by 8 bases and V by 4 bases; bases with no gene match: 7. Germline V gene lookup returns CDR1 SGHTA and CDR2 FQGNSA. The CDR3 nucleotides read TGTGCCAGCAGCTCCCGGGACAGGGGAAGGGGCTACACCTTC. Its protein product is CASSSRDRGRGYTF.

The chain employs TRBV5-4 and TRBJ1-1, with D unclear. This CDR3 region has 15 residues. Trimming took off 0 bases at V and 2 bases at J, with 11 bases between the two ends. The germline gives CDR1 SGHNT, CDR2 YYREEE (reference sequence). This CDR3 is CASSLGSVINTEAFF. The DNA of the CDR3 is TGTGCCAGCAGCTTGGGCTCGGTGATAAACACTGAAGCTTTCTTT.

This rearrangement joins TRBV11-3 to TRBJ1-3, with TRBD1 identical over 10 bases. The CDR3 consists of 15 residues. V lost 5 bases to trimming and J lost 7 bases; unmatched junction nucleotides: 8. Germline CDR1 and CDR2: SGHNT and YENEEA. CDR3 in amino acids: CASSPRTGGRNTIYF. DNA of the CDR3: TGTGCCAGCAGCCCTCGGACAGGGGGTCGGAACACCATATATTTT.

This clone was seen once. The chain combines TRBV2 with TRBJ1-1, with 9 bases aligning to TRBD1. CDR1 SNHLY and CDR2 FYNNEI come from the germline V gene. After removal of 6 bases from V and 1 base from J, the junction contained 15 bases not matched to a gene. The CDR3 contains 18 residues. As DNA, the CDR3 is TGTGCCAGCAGACCCTCTACAGGGGGCTCAGGTTGGAACACTGAAGCTTTCTTT. Amino acid sequence: CASRPSTGGSGWNTEAFF. Together with reference TRBV2 and TRBJ1-1, the CDR3 gives the full variable domain: EPEVTQTPSHQVTQMGQEVILRCVPISNHLYFYWYRQILGQKVEFLVSFYNNEISEKSEIFDDQFSVERPDGSNFTLKIRSTKLEDSAMYFCASRPSTGGSGWNTEAFFGQGTRLTVV.

The chain recombines TRBV4-1 with TRBJ2-3; no clear D. CDR3 size: 14 residues. The V end lost 3 bases, the J end lost 0 bases, and 7 bases lay between the germline ends. Germline CDR1 MGHRA, CDR2 YSYEKL. CDR3 in amino acids: CASSQSASTDTQYF. CDR3 DNA: TGCGCCAGCAGCCAGAGCGCTAGCACAGATACGCAGTATTTT.

The chain combines TRBV5-1 with TRBJ2-3; no definite D call. Germline V lookup: CDR1 SGHRS, CDR2 YFSETQ. This CDR3 spans 15 amino acids. V was cut by 1 base and J by 5 bases, with 14 bases left in between. The CDR3 loop is CASSLLGSVGDTQYF. CDR3 coding DNA: TGCGCCAGCAGCTTGCTAGGTTCGGTTGGAGATACGCAGTATTTT.